This TCR beta chain was recorded in a study of control samples from healthy donors and cancer patients (dated by TCRdb to between 2020 and 2021). Of note for this clone: Its antigen is not yet known. The sample holds no much larger clone one base away, and base qualities are not on file.

Libraries were prepared through the immunoSEQ multiplex PCR assay. TCRdb obtained this table from immuneACCESS and retained in-frame rearrangements with V and J assigned. These tables miss some clones; where compared with another copy, unresolved V genes account for less than half of the shortfall, and the remainder is unexplained. Across this sample there are around 250,000 clones, with about 80% seen only once. About 14% of the sample lies in the top ten. The germline V gene encodes CDR1 SGHVS and CDR2 FNYEAQ. Taken from cysteine to phenylalanine, the CDR3 has 14 residues. Only the CDR3 region is kept as DNA, spanning 42 bases read in frame from base 1. The germline V end is reduced by 5 bases and the J end by 9 bases; junction bases left unmatched: 8.

Sequencing was done on a sample of PBMCs. This TCR came from an older woman with lung cancer. The sequence joins TRBV7-6 to TRBJ2-1, with 9 middle bases fitting TRBD1. The CDR3 sequence is CASSLQTGGGEQFF. The DNA is TGTGCCAGCAGCCTCCAGACAGGGGGAGGTGAGCAGTTCTTC.